This T cell receptor beta chain was retrieved from a study of blood T cell repertoires in COVID-19 (TCRdb year 2020). Study-wide context: Samples from collaborators originated in the United States, Italy and Spain and spanned both the acute and convalescent phases of COVID-19. Where available, HLA class I and class II types were taken from metadata supplied by the sample provider and were not determined by assay-based typing. Sample metadata almost always included a de-identified subject ID, COVID-19 status, age in years and sex. The material from the prospective study consisted of cDNA or gDNA derived from T cells, B-cell-depleted T cells, or PBMCs. Samples were obtained from the ongoing ImmuneRACE study (first 160 participants) and from about 1,300 subjects provided by 6 global collaborators. A freely available public database, intended as a resource for researchers studying the immune response to SARS-CoV-2, is where the repertoires were released. Subjects who had been exposed to COVID-19, were actively infected with it, or had recovered from it provided the deeply sampled blood TCRbeta repertoires that made up the dataset. The full study reports these points: How much clinical and demographic metadata was included differed by source and by participant, and the metadata was provided uncurated.

Looking up the germline V gene (reference sequence) yields CDR1 LNHNV and CDR2 YYDKDF. From V the trimming removes 1 base and from J it removes 6 bases, while the gene matches leave 8 bases of the junction unaccounted for. The CDR3 numbers 16 residues from cysteine through phenylalanine. Only the CDR3 portion is preserved as DNA: 48 bases, with reading frame beginning at the first base. TCRbeta CDR3 regions were amplified from genomic DNA by means of the immunoSEQ Assay, a bias-controlled multiplex PCR. In the original analysis: The number of nucleated cells in each sample was estimated by amplification of reference gene primers within the assay. Sequence reads were collapsed and filtered to measure the absolute abundance of every unique TCRbeta CDR3 rearrangement. Productive Simpson clonality was computed per sample as the square root of Simpson's diversity index over productive rearrangements. Sourced from immuneACCESS, this table was stored by TCRdb with only in-frame sequences that have V and J called. A share of the clones is absent; for the studies checked, an unresolved V gene accounts for under half, and the remainder has no known explanation. The D gene and trimming were derived from the DNA, and the V and J assignments and clone size from that table. The sample has around 130,000 clones on record, 88% of them singletons. The ten largest clonotypes hold roughly a tenth of the sample.

Note on this clone: Its specific antigen is unknown. No qualities accompany the bases; no much larger clone lies one base away.

The collaborating institutions used their own protocols to collect whole blood in K2EDTA tubes. For TCRbeta analysis, collaborators shipped samples in one of three forms: frozen whole blood, isolated PBMCs, or DNA extracted from either of those sample types. The material sequenced was peripheral blood. This sequence originates from a man aged 55 to 70 with active or convalescent COVID-19. The chain was built from TRBV15 and TRBJ2-7, with 11 bases matching TRBD2. The CDR3 loop reads CATSRVLELAGAEQYF. The nucleotides read TGTGCCACCAGCAGAGTTTTAGAACTAGCGGGAGCCGAGCAGTACTTC.